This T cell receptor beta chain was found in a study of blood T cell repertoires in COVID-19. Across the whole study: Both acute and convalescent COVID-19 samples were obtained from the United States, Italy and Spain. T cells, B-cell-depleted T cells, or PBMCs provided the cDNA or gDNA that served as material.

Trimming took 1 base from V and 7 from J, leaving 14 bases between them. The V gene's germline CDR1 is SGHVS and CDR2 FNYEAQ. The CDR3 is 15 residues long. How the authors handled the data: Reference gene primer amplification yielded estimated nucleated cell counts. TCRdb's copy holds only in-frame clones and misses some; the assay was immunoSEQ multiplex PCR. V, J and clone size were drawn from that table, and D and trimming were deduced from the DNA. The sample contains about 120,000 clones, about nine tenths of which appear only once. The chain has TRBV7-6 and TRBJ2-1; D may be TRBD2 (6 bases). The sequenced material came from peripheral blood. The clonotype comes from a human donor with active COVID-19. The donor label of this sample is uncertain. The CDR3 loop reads CASSLVAVVRNEQFF. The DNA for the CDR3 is TGTGCCAGCAGCTTAGTAGCGGTAGTGCGTAATGAGCAGTTCTTC. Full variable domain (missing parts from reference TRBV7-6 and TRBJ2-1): GAGVSQSPRYKVTKRGQDVALRCDPISGHVSLYWYRQALGQGPEFLTYFNYEAQQDKSGLPNDRFSAERPEGSISTLTIQRTEQRDSAMYRCASSLVAVVRNEQFFGPGTRLTVL.